These 6 T cell receptor beta chains were all obtained from the same sample, sequenced in a study of CD8+ T cells in alopecia areata (dated by TCRdb to between 2017 and 2018). The receptor library was made with the immunoSEQ multiplex PCR assay. For TCR sequencing, RNA was extracted from every sample and reverse transcribed into cDNA to serve as template. TCRdb retrieved this table from immuneACCESS and kept in-frame rearrangements only. Not all clones are present; in checked studies, unresolved V genes account for under half, and no reason is known for the remainder. The sample contains some 180,000 clones, around half of them found a single time. The top ten constitute 10% to 14% of the sample. The time point label of this sample denotes: around 22 weeks on oral tofacitinib. The meaning of the sample's treatment or condition label: oral pan-JAK inhibitor, 5-10 mg twice daily. The sample consisted of CD8+ T cells sorted from blood, taken at week 24, from a patient treated with tofacitinib. The source is a human donor with alopecia areata.

A few counts support this clone. Here the CDR3 reads CASSSGTLKAGELFF. CDR3 nucleotides: TGTGCCAGCAGCTCCGGGACCCTCAAGGCCGGGGAGCTGTTTTTT. The rearrangement links TRBV11-2 to TRBJ2-2; perhaps D is TRBD1 or TRBD2 (5 bases each). This CDR3 is 15 amino acids long. Trimming took 4 bases from V and 6 from J, leaving 15 bases between them. The V gene's germline CDR1 is SGHAT and CDR2 FQNNGV.

This clone occurred once. The rearrangement uses TRBV30 and TRBJ2-7; TRBD1 agrees at 9 bases. CDR1 is GTSNPN, CDR2 SVGIG, per germline (reference sequence). Trimming removed 0 bases from V and 6 bases from J; junction bases left unmatched: 3. CDR3 size: 13 residues. For the CDR3, the DNA is TGTGCCTGGAGTGTGGACAGGGGTACCGAGCAGTACTTC. It codes for CAWSVDRGTEQYF.

J is TRBJ1-1 and V is TRBV5-1; possible D gene TRBD1, 6 bases. This CDR3 is built from 17 residues. Trimming left V 0 bases short and J 0 bases short, with 15 bases between. The germline gives CDR1 SGHRS, CDR2 YFSETQ. The DNA for the CDR3 is TGCGCCAGCAGCTTGGCCAACCAGGGGCGCATGAACACTGAAGCTTTCTTT. It translates to CASSLANQGRMNTEAFF.

This clone was seen a handful of times. This chain links TRBV7-8 with TRBJ2-1; D is perhaps TRBD2 (7 bases). Germline CDR1 reads SGHVS; CDR2 reads FQNEAQ. V was shortened by 3 bases and J by 6 bases, with 15 bases between the two germline ends. The length of the CDR3 is 15 residues. CDR3 amino acids: CASSFGGRGANEQFF. Here the CDR3 DNA reads TGTGCCAGCAGCTTCGGCGGACGGGGGGCCAATGAGCAGTTCTTC.

As concerns this clone: Within the sample, other DNA sequences also encode this same CDR3. The V call is TRBV30, the J call TRBJ1-1, with D possibly matching TRBD1 (5 bases). Germline CDR1 and CDR2: GTSNPN and SVGIG (reference sequence). V dropped 5 bases and J dropped 3 bases, with 10 bases sitting between them. The CDR3 has 12 amino acids. CDR3 region: CAWRAGDTEAFF. CDR3 coding DNA: TGTGCCTGGCGGGCGGGGGACACTGAAGCTTTCTTT.

This clone was picked up a small number of times. The chain has TRBV4-3 and TRBJ2-7, with 10 bases that match TRBD1. V gave up 0 bases and J gave up 5 bases; unmatched junction bases: 4. Germline V gene lookup returns CDR1 LGHNA and CDR2 YSLEER. CDR3 length: 15 residues. The CDR3: CASSQDGTGVNEQYF. CDR3 DNA sequence: TGCGCCAGCAGCCAAGACGGGACAGGGGTGAACGAGCAGTACTTC.